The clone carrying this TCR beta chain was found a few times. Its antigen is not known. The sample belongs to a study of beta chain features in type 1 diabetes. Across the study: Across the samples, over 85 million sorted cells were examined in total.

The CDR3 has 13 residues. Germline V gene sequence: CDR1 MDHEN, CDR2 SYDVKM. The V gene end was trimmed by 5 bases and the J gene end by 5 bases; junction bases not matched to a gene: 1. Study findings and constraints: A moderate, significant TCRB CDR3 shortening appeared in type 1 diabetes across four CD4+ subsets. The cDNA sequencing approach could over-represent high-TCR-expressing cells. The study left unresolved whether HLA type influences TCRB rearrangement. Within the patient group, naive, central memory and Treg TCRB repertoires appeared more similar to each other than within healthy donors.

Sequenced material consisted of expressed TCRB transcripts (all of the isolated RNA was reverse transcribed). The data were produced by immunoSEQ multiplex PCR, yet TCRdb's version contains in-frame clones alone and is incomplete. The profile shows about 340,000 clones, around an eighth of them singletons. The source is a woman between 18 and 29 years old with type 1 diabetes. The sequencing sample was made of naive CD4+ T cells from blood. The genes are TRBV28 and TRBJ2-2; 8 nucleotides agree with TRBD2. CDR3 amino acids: CASSIAGTGELFF. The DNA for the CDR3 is TGTGCCAGCAGTATAGCGGGAACCGGGGAGCTGTTTTTT.